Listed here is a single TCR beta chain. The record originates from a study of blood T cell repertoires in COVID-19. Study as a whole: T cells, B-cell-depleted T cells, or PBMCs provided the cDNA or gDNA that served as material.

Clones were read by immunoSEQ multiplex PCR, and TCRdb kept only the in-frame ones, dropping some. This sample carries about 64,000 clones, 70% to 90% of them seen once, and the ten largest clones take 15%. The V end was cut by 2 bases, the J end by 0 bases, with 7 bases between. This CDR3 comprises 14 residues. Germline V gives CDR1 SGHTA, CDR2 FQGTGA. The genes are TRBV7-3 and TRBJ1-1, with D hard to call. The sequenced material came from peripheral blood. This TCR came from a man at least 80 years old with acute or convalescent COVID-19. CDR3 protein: CASSLAGMNTEAFF. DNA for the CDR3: TGTGCCAGCAGCTTAGCCGGGATGAACACTGAAGCTTTCTTT. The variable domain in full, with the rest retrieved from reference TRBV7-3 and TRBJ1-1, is GAGVSQTPSNKVTEKGKYVELRCDPISGHTALYWYRQSLGQGPEFLIYFQGTGAADDSGLPNDRFFAVRPEGSVSTLKIQRTERGDSAVYLCASSLAGMNTEAFFGQGTRLTVV.